This T cell receptor (beta chain) emerged from a study of T cells in Graves' hyperthyroidism and ophthalmopathy. Study observations and caveats: Ophthalmopathy was predicted by the model a median of approximately six months ahead of onset.

CDR1 MDHEN and CDR2 SYDVKM come from the germline V gene. The CDR3 is made up of 16 amino acids. V lost 4 bases, J lost 2 bases, and 18 bases lay in between. Template material for amplifying TCR beta CDR3 regions consisted of RNA transcripts. Primed by the HTBI set, a first-round RT-PCR was run on the TCR CDR3. TCRdb re-analysed the multiplex PCR reads in MiXCR, keeping a single row per CDR3 protein. The sample holds about half a million distinct CDR3 sequences, less than 25% seen once. Investigators excluded patients with uncontrolled infection, other autoimmune disease, pregnancy or lactation. This clonotype was counted many times. Its antigen is currently unknown.

This chain links TRBV28 with TRBJ2-7; TRBD1 or TRBD2 may be the D gene (6 bases each). This clonotype originated in a man between 18 and 29 years old with Graves' hyperthyroidism. Sequences were obtained from blood. This CDR3 is CASSYHTGTLTYEQYF. DNA of the CDR3: TGTGCCAGCAGTTACCACACAGGGACTCTCACCTACGAGCAGTACTTC.